These 10 T cell receptor beta chains came from one sample sequenced in a study of Ad26.COV2.S vaccination and SARS-CoV-2 variants. The repertoire was sequenced with immunoSEQ multiplex PCR; TCRdb's copy has only in-frame clones and lacks some. The table has 300,000 to 450,000 clones, about 91% seen once; the top ten hold roughly 3.9%. The source material was peripheral blood, sampled after recovery from COVID-19. The receptors originated from a human donor who had recovered from COVID-19.

The rearrangement links TRBV19 to TRBJ2-4; the D gene is possibly TRBD2 (6 bases). Germline V gene lookup returns CDR1 LNHDA and CDR2 SQIVND (reference sequence). CDR3 length: 12 residues. The V end was cut by 4 bases, the J end by 8 bases, with 9 bases between. The CDR3: CASSSGAYIQYF. CDR3 DNA sequence: TGTGCCAGTAGTAGCGGGGCGTACATTCAGTACTTC.

This clone was observed a few times. This chain connects TRBV9 to TRBJ1-2, with D unresolved. The CDR3 length is 13 residues. Germline CDR1 is SGDLS and CDR2 is YYNGEE. V gave up 5 bases and J gave up 5 bases, with 13 bases separating them. The CDR3 DNA sequence: TGTGCCAGCAGTGAGCCGCCGGGGTATGGCTACACCTTC. Its protein is CASSEPPGYGYTF.

Regarding this clone: Other DNA sequences of this sample code for an identical CDR3. The chain links TRBV19 to TRBJ2-7; 14 bases match TRBD2. This CDR3 contains 14 residues. The J segment lost 4 bases and the V segment lost 4 bases, leaving 0 bases of the junction unmatched. CDR1 and CDR2 from the germline V gene are LNHDA and SQIVND (reference sequence). In DNA form, the CDR3 reads TGTGCCAGTAGTAGACTAGCGGGGGGGTACGAGCAGTACTTC. Protein sequence: CASSRLAGGYEQYF.

The rearrangement uses TRBV5-4 and TRBJ1-3, with D tentatively TRBD1 (6 bases). Trimming left V 1 base short and J 2 bases short, with 10 bases between. The CDR3 covers 15 residues. The germline V gene has CDR1 SGHNT and CDR2 YYREEE (reference sequence). The CDR3 DNA sequence: TGTGCCAGCAGCTTGACAACAGGGCCTGGAAACACCATATATTTT. This gives the protein CASSLTTGPGNTIYF.

This chain links TRBV6-5 with TRBJ1-3; D gene unclear. The CDR3 covers 16 residues. V was clipped by 0 bases and J by 2 bases, with 11 bases between them. Germline CDR1 is MNHEY and CDR2 is SVGAGI. The chain's CDR3 is CASSYSGQPTGNTIYF. DNA of the CDR3: TGTGCCAGCAGTTACTCGGGCCAACCGACTGGAAACACCATATATTTT.

The chain combines TRBV7-9 with TRBJ2-7; 8 positions agree with TRBD1. CDR1 is SEHNR, CDR2 FQNEAQ, per germline (reference sequence). The CDR3 runs to 16 residues. V was pared by 5 bases and J by 0 bases, with 9 bases of the junction left unmatched. CDR3 region: CASSPLGQGSSYEQYF. The CDR3 DNA is TGTGCCAGCAGCCCTCTTGGACAGGGAAGCTCCTACGAGCAGTACTTC.

J is TRBJ2-1 and V is TRBV20-1; 9 positions agree with TRBD2. CDR1 DFQATT and CDR2 SNEGSKA come from the germline V gene (reference sequence). The CDR3 is 15 residues long. V lost 3 bases to trimming and J lost 4 bases; unmatched junction nucleotides: 7. DNA for the CDR3: TGCAGTGCTAGTGCACTAGCGGGCCTTTACAATGAGCAGTTCTTC. Translated: CSASALAGLYNEQFF.

This chain links TRBV9 with TRBJ1-1; 9 bases line up with TRBD1. Trimming took 0 bases from V and 6 from J; bases not matched to a gene: 6. The CDR3 is 15 residues long. Germline V CDR1 and CDR2: SGDLS, YYNGEE. CDR3 in DNA: TGTGCCAGCAGCGTAGGGGGACAGGGAGGGCCTGAAGCTTTCTTT. It specifies CASSVGGQGGPEAFF.

This clone showed up just once. The chain carries TRBV24-1 and TRBJ2-7; D uncertain. From germline, CDR1 is KGHDR and CDR2 SFDVKD. There are 15 residues in the CDR3. Deletions cut 7 bases from V and 1 base from J, with 16 bases between. The CDR3 DNA reads as TGTGCCACCAGACTCCGGGCCCCCCTATCCTACGAGCAGTACTTC. Translating gives CATRLRAPLSYEQYF.

This clone was counted between two and nine times. The rearrangement joins TRBV13 to TRBJ2-2, with D possibly matching TRBD1 (5 bases). The germline V gene encodes CDR1 PRHDT and CDR2 FYEKMQ (reference sequence). V lost 5 bases and J lost 1, with 8 bases in between. This CDR3 has 14 residues. The CDR3 protein is CASSLGQNTGELFF. The CDR3 DNA follows: TGTGCCAGCAGCCTCGGACAGAACACCGGGGAGCTGTTTTTT.